One sample yielded the 21 T cell receptor beta chains listed below, sequenced in a study of cytomegalovirus exposure and HLA in healthy donors. Repertoires were generated with immunoSEQ multiplex PCR, while TCRdb's copy carries only in-frame clones and drops some. The data show more than 100,000 clones, with 88% seen just once and approximately 1.5% held by the top ten. Material for sequencing was PBMCs. All receptors derive from a man aged 25-45 years in good health and CMV-seronegative.

V and J are TRBV25-1 and TRBJ2-1; tentative D call: TRBD1 (5 bases). This CDR3 region has 13 residues. In germline, CDR1 is MGHDK, CDR2 SYGVNS. Trimming took 6 bases from V and 9 from J, leaving 15 bases between them. The CDR3 coding sequence is TGTGCCAGCAGAATGACAGCGACGGCTGAGCAGTTCTTC. Residues: CASRMTATAEQFF.

The chain links TRBV9 to TRBJ1-1, with a possible D match to TRBD1 (5 bases). CDR3 length: 14 amino acids. Germline V CDR1 and CDR2: SGDLS, YYNGEE. With 2 bases removed from V and 1 base from J, the gap between germline ends came to 9 bases. The CDR3 is CASSVGGSNTEAFF. In DNA form, the CDR3 reads TGTGCCAGCAGCGTGGGGGGGTCGAACACTGAAGCTTTCTTT. Full variable domain (rest looked up from reference TRBV9 and TRBJ1-1): DSGVTQTPKHLITATGQRVTLRCSPRSGDLSVYWYQQSLDQGLQFLIQYYNGEERAKGNILERFSAQQFPDLHSELNLSSLELGDSALYFCASSVGGSNTEAFFGQGTRLTVV.

V is TRBV19 and J is TRBJ1-5; possible D gene TRBD1, 6 bases. The CDR3 spans 17 residues. Per germline, CDR1 LNHDA and CDR2 SQIVND (reference sequence). Between the trimmed V and J ends, which lost 4 bases and 2 bases, there was a span of 18 bases. This chain's CDR3 is CASSTLGPYRGNQPQHF. The CDR3 bases are TGTGCCAGTAGTACCCTAGGCCCTTACAGGGGCAATCAGCCCCAGCATTTT.

This clone was observed once. The J gene is TRBJ1-2, the V gene TRBV10-2; 7 bases are shared with TRBD1. V trimming: 6 bases; J trimming: 5 bases; junction bases outside the gene matches: 15. CDR1 and CDR2 (germline): WSHSY, SAAADI. This CDR3 comprises 16 residues. The CDR3 here is CASSGADSGDRYGYTF. As DNA, the CDR3 is TGCGCCAGCAGCGGAGCTGATTCGGGGGACAGATATGGCTACACCTTC.

The CDR3 nucleotides are TGCAGCGTTGAAGAGGGGGCGCGTTCCTACGAGCAGTACTTC. Its protein product is CSVEEGARSYEQYF. The V call is TRBV29-1, the J call TRBJ2-7; a weak D match, TRBD1 (6 bases). CDR3 length: 14 residues. Germline V CDR1 and CDR2: SQVTM, ANQGSEA. Trimming removed 0 bases at V and 1 base at J, with 10 bases between.

The chain carries TRBV4-3 and TRBJ1-5, with 8 bases aligning to TRBD1. The CDR3 is 16 residues long. The germline CDR1 and CDR2 sequences are LGHNA and YSLEER. The ends lost 0 bases at V and 4 bases at J; junction bases unmatched: 5. The CDR3 bases are TGCGCCAGCAGCCAAGACAGGGGGCAACTGAATCAGCCCCAGCATTTT. Translating gives CASSQDRGQLNQPQHF.

The chain uses TRBV7-9 and TRBJ1-4; unclear D gene. Trimming took off 5 bases at V and 0 bases at J, with 7 bases between the two ends. The germline V gene has CDR1 SEHNR and CDR2 FQNEAQ (reference sequence). The CDR3 extends over 14 amino acids. CDR3 region: CASSPQATNEKLFF. CDR3 bases: TGTGCCAGCAGCCCCCAGGCAACTAATGAAAAACTGTTTTTT.

This clone appeared once. The rearrangement joins TRBV6-4 to TRBJ1-2, with 8 bases lining up with TRBD1. The CDR3 loop spans 13 amino acids. Per germline, CDR1 MRHNA and CDR2 SNTAGT. V was clipped by 5 bases and J by 7 bases; unmatched bases: 6. CDR3 DNA: TGTGCCAGCAGTCCCCGGACAGGGAGTGGCTACACCTTC. Its protein product is CASSPRTGSGYTF.

The chain uses TRBV29-1 and TRBJ2-6, with a weak D call TRBD1 (6 bases). Between the trimmed V and J ends, which lost 4 bases and 2 bases, there was a span of 9 bases. Germline V gene lookup returns CDR1 SQVTM and CDR2 ANQGSEA. CDR3 length: 14 residues. The CDR3 sequence is CSVVGGTGANVLTF. CDR3 DNA: TGCAGCGTTGTAGGGGGAACTGGGGCCAACGTCCTGACTTTC. The full variable domain, rest sourced from reference TRBV29-1 and TRBJ2-6, is SAVISQKPSRDICQRGTSLTIQCQVDSQVTMMFWYRQQPGQSLTLIATANQGSEATYESGFVIDKFPISRPNLTFSTLTVSNMSPEDSSIYLCSVVGGTGANVLTFGAGSRLTVL.

V is TRBV7-2 and J is TRBJ1-3; D ambiguous. This CDR3 region has 16 residues. The germline V gene has CDR1 SGHTA and CDR2 FQGNSA. V shed 5 bases and J shed 0 bases, with 14 bases lying between them. Written as DNA, the CDR3 is TGTGCCAGCAGCGAACAGATATCGAGCTCTGGAAACACCATATATTTT. Translation: CASSEQISSSGNTIYF. Based on the CDR3 plus reference TRBV7-2 and TRBJ1-3, the full variable domain is GAGVSQSPSNKVTEKGKDVELRCDPISGHTALYWYRQSLGQGLEFLIYFQGNSAPDKSGLPSDRFSAERTGGSVSTLTIQRTQQEDSAVYLCASSEQISSSGNTIYFGEGSWLTVV.

This chain joins TRBV6-1 and TRBJ2-1; the match to TRBD2 covers 10 bases. The V and J ends lost 2 bases and 4 bases, in that order; junction bases with no gene match: 2. This CDR3 has 15 amino acids. The germline CDR1 and CDR2 sequences are MNHNS and SASEGT. Here the CDR3 reads CASSETSGTYNEQFF. CDR3 nucleotide sequence: TGTGCCAGCAGTGAAACTAGCGGGACATACAATGAGCAGTTCTTC.

The CDR3 nucleotides are TGTGCCAGCAGTGTGCGACTACAGACAGATACGCAGTATTTT. Translation gives CASSVRLQTDTQYF. The J gene is TRBJ2-3, the V gene TRBV2; a possible D gene is TRBD2 (5 bases). CDR3 size: 14 residues. V was shortened by 4 bases and J by 3 bases, with 11 bases between the two germline ends. Germline V CDR1 and CDR2: SNHLY, FYNNEI.

V is TRBV11-3 and J is TRBJ1-1, with 7 bases fitting TRBD1. V lost 5 bases to trimming and J lost 7 bases; unmatched junction nucleotides: 7. The CDR3 extends over 13 amino acids. The V gene's germline CDR1 is SGHNT and CDR2 YENEEA. CDR3 sequence reads: CASSALRDSEAFF. The CDR3 coding sequence is TGTGCCAGCAGCGCCCTTCGGGACAGTGAAGCTTTCTTT.

This clone is a singleton in its sample. This chain uses TRBV10-1 with TRBJ2-1, with 8 bases lining up with TRBD2. The CDR3 totals 16 residues. Per the germline V gene, CDR1 is WNHNN and CDR2 is SYGVQD (reference sequence). After removal of 0 bases from V and 7 bases from J, the junction contained 8 bases not matched to a gene. CDR3 sequence: CASSESKGAGANEQFF. CDR3 nucleotides: TGCGCCAGCAGTGAGTCGAAAGGAGCGGGAGCGAATGAGCAGTTCTTC.

The chain couples TRBV19 to TRBJ1-1; TRBD1 is a possible D gene (5 bases). The CDR3 contains 15 residues. Trimming took off 2 bases at V and 2 bases at J, with 12 bases between the two ends. CDR1 and CDR2 from the germline V gene are LNHDA and SQIVND (reference sequence). The CDR3 nucleotides are TGTGCCAGTAGTATACCAGGGTACGAAAACACTGAAGCTTTCTTT. Amino acid sequence: CASSIPGYENTEAFF.

The chain joins TRBV6-6 to TRBJ1-5; TRBD1 aligns across 7 bases. Germline lookup yields CDR1 MNHNY and CDR2 SVGAGI (reference sequence). V was pared by 2 bases and J by 5 bases, with 9 bases of the junction left unmatched. This CDR3 is built from 16 residues. DNA for the CDR3: TGTGCCAGCAGTTACCTCGGACAGGCGAGAGATCAGCCCCAGCATTTT. Its translation: CASSYLGQARDQPQHF.

This clone came up a few times. The chain has TRBV18 and TRBJ2-7, with D possibly matching TRBD1 (7 bases). From germline, CDR1 is KGHSH and CDR2 LQKENI. V lost 0 bases and J lost 2, with 14 bases in between. The CDR3 totals 16 residues. The CDR3 protein is CASSPPIQGRTYEQYF. As DNA, the CDR3 is TGTGCCAGCTCACCACCGATACAGGGGAGGACCTACGAGCAGTACTTC.

The chain carries TRBV15 and TRBJ2-1, with D hard to call. Trimming shortened V by 0 bases and J by 5 bases, and 5 bases separated the two germline ends. This CDR3 has 13 residues. Germline-derived CDR1 and CDR2 are LNHNV and YYDKDF (reference sequence). The CDR3 sequence: CATSRESDNEQFF. CDR3 in DNA: TGTGCCACCAGCAGAGAATCCGACAATGAGCAGTTCTTC.

The V call is TRBV6-5, the J call TRBJ2-3; 9 bases agree with TRBD2. This CDR3 comprises 12 residues. Per germline, CDR1 MNHEY and CDR2 SVGAGI. V was pared by 9 bases and J by 3 bases, with 1 base of the junction left unmatched. The CDR3 nucleotides read TGTGCCAGTAGCGGGGGTACAGATACGCAGTATTTT. Translated, it gives CASSGGTDTQYF.

The chain carries TRBV7-9 and TRBJ2-7; possibly TRBD2 for D (5 bases). Trimming shortened V by 3 bases and J by 7 bases, and 10 bases separated the two germline ends. The CDR3 is 12 amino acids. In germline, CDR1 is SEHNR, CDR2 FQNEAQ (reference sequence). In DNA, the CDR3 is TGTGCCAGCAGCTTTGAGAGGGAGGAGCAGTACTTC. Amino acid sequence: CASSFEREEQYF.

The V call is TRBV7-9, the J call TRBJ2-7; D is ambiguous. Trimming left V 2 bases short and J 3 bases short, with 5 bases between. Germline-derived CDR1 and CDR2 are SEHNR and FQNEAQ (reference sequence). The CDR3 has 12 residues. CDR3 DNA: TGTGCCAGCAGCTTACAGAACTACGAGCAGTACTTC. Amino acids: CASSLQNYEQYF.